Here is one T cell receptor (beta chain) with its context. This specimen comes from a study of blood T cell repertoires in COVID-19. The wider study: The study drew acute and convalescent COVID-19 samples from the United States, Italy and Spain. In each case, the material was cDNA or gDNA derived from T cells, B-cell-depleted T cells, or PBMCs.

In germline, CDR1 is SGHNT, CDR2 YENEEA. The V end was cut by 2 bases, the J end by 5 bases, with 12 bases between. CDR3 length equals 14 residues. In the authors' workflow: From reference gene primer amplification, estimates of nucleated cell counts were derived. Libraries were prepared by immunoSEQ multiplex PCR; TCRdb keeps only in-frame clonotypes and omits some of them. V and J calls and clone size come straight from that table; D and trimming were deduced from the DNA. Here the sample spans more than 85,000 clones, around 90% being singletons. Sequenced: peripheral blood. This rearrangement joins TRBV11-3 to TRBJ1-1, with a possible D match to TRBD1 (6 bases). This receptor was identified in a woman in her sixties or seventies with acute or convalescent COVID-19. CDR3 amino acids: CASSLQGLRTEAFF. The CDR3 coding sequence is TGTGCCAGCAGCTTACAGGGGTTAAGGACTGAAGCTTTCTTT.